Sequencing of this T cell receptor (beta chain) was carried out in a study of post-analysis software for immune sequencing data. Turning to the study itself: Relapsing-remitting, secondary progressive and progressive-relapsing multiple sclerosis courses were included. Study-wide findings and caveats: About 5 TRBV segments appeared more often in patients than in controls, and TRBV5-6, TRBV5-1 and TRBV20-1 were among these.

Unique molecular identifiers had been added to the TCR beta cDNA libraries. TCRdb reanalysed the PCR reads using MiXCR and keeps one entry per CDR3 protein. The sample carries 750,000 to 900,000 distinct CDR3 sequences, 46% recorded once. Germline lookup yields CDR1 DFQATT and CDR2 SNEGSKA (reference sequence). V lost 4 bases and J 5 bases, leaving 14 bases between the germline ends. The CDR3 has 13 residues. About this clonotype: Its specificity is unknown.

Material: blood. This sequence originates from a girl between 10 and 17 years old with multiple sclerosis. The chain uses TRBV20-1 and TRBJ1-2; D call uncertain. The DNA of the CDR3 is TGCAGTGCTATCCCCGGCGGAGGGTATGGCTACACCTTC. This encodes CSAIPGGGYGYTF.